This T cell receptor (beta chain) was sequenced during a study of cytomegalovirus exposure and HLA in healthy donors. The table came from immunoSEQ multiplex PCR; TCRdb's copy has only in-frame clones and leaves some out. Seen here are 90,000 or so clones, about 96% observed once, and the top ten hold 0.78%. Per the germline V gene, CDR1 is SGHAT and CDR2 is FQDESV (reference sequence). Deletions cut 2 bases from V and 4 bases from J, with 6 bases between. The CDR3 totals 13 residues. The donors were part of the validation cohort of 95 to 150 subjects. That cohort was separate from the first cohort, which comprised 500 to 700 subjects.

The rearrangement uses TRBV11-1 and TRBJ2-1, with D possibly being TRBD2 (5 bases). The sequenced sample was PBMCs. The source is a man younger than 35 in good health and CMV-seronegative. The CDR3 region has the DNA TGTGCCAGCAGCTTAAGCGGTTACAATGAGCAGTTCTTC. Its translation is CASSLSGYNEQFF.